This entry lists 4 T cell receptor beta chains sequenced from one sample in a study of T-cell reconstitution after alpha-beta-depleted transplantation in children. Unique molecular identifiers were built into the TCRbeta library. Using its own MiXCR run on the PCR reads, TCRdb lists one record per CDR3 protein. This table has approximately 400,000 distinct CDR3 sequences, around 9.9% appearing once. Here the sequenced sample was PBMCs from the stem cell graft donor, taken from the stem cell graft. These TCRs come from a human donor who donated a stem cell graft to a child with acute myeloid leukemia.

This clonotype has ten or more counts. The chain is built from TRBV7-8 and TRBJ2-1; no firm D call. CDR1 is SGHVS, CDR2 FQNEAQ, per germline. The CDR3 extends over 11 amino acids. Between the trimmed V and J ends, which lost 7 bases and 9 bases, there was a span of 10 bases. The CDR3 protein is CASTKLGEQFF. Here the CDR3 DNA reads TGTGCCAGCACAAAGCTCGGTGAGCAGTTCTTC. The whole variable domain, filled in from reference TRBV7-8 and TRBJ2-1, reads GAGVSQSPRYKVAKRGQDVALRCDPISGHVSLFWYQQALGQGPEFLTYFQNEAQLDKSGLPSDRFFAERPEGSVSTLKIQRTQQEDSAVYLCASTKLGEQFFGPGTRLTVL.

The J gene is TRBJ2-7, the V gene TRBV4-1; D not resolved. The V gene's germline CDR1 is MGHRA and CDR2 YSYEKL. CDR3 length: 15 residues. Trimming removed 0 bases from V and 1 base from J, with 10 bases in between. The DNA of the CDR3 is TGCGCCAGCAGCCAAGAGGCAGGCGGATCCTACGAGCAGTACGTC. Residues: CASSQEAGGSYEQYV.

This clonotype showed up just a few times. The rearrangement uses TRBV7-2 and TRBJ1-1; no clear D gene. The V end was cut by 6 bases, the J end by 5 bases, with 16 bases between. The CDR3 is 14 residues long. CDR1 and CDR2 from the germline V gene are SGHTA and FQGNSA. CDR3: CASSSTPLGTEAFF. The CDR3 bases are TGTGCCAGCAGTTCGACCCCACTGGGGACTGAAGCTTTCTTT.

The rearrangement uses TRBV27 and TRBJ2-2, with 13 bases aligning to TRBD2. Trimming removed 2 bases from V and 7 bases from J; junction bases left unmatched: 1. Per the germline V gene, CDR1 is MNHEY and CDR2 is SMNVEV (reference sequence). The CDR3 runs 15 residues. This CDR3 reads CASSLGLAGVGELFF. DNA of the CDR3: TGTGCCAGCAGTTTAGGACTAGCGGGAGTCGGGGAGCTGTTTTTT.